This T cell receptor beta chain comes out of a study of Ad26.COV2.S vaccination and SARS-CoV-2 variants. Points from the study as a whole: Ad26.COV2.S recipients had broader spike-specific TCRs (P = 0.0014).

The method was immunoSEQ multiplex PCR; TCRdb's version includes in-frame clones alone and lacks a portion of them. Of some 290,000 clones in the sample, more than 70% were seen once. Stated treatment: roughly 18 received Ad26.COV2.S at low or high dose, single or two shots; roughly five received placebo; per-sample allocation not given. Sampling occurred on day 63 after the first vaccine or placebo injection. Boston supplied an adult donor aged 18-55 years. This vaccine is an Ad26 vector that expresses the Wuhan-strain SARS-CoV-2 spike. The CDR3 has 16 residues. Trimming pared 0 bases from V and 2 bases from J, leaving 13 bases between. Germline V gene lookup returns CDR1 SGHAT and CDR2 FQNNGV. Concerning this clone itself: Its antigen is as yet unknown.

The gene calls are TRBV11-2 and TRBJ1-1; a possible D gene is TRBD1 (5 bases). The specimen comprised peripheral blood, sampled in a trial of Ad26.COV2.S vaccine versus placebo. This clonotype originated in a person aged 18-65 years who received the Ad26.COV2.S COVID-19 vaccine or a placebo. The CDR3 DNA sequence: TGTGCCAGCAGCTTAGATCCCCCAGGGAGCAACACTGAAGCTTTCTTT. It translates to CASSLDPPGSNTEAFF.